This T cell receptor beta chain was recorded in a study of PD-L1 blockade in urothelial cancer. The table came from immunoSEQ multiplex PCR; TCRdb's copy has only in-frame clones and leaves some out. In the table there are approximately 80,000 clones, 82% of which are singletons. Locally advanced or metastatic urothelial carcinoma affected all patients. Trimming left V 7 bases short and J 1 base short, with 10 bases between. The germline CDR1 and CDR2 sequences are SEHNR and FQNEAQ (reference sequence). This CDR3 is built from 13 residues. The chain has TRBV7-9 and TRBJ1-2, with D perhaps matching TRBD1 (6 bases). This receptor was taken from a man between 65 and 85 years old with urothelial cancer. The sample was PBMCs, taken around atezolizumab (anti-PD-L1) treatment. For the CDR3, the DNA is TGTGCCAGCATCACGGACAGTAACTATGGCTACACCTTC. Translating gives CASITDSNYGYTF.